The clone carrying this T cell receptor beta chain was observed once. Germline V lookup: CDR1 LGHNT, CDR2 FRNRAP. The CDR3 consists of 14 residues. With 5 bases clipped from V and 4 bases from J, the junction kept 7 bases outside the gene matches. This sample was included in a study of cytomegalovirus exposure and HLA in healthy donors. PCR was performed using 60 Vbeta and 13 Jbeta primers. Assay: immunoSEQ multiplex PCR; the TCRdb copy retains only in-frame clones and omits some. The sample shows some 190,000 clones, approximately 77% of them seen only once. Sample: PBMCs. The TCR was taken from a man aged 35 to 55 in good health and CMV-seropositive. V gene TRBV12-5 combines with J gene TRBJ2-7, with 8 bases matching TRBD2. The CDR3 sequence is CASGRGLAGYEQYF. The CDR3 DNA sequence: TGTGCTAGTGGTCGAGGACTAGCTGGGTACGAGCAGTACTTC.